These T cell receptor beta chains were read from a single sample in a study of blood T cell repertoires in COVID-19. Sequenced by immunoSEQ multiplex PCR; TCRdb stores in-frame clones only, minus some. The data contain approximately 61,000 clones, around 90% of them singletons. What was sequenced was peripheral blood. Source of these receptors: a woman aged 80 or over with active COVID-19. CDR3s include the opening cysteine and the closing phenylalanine or tryptophan. The D gene is left open where the match is weak. Size values are once, few and many counts, or a class for expanded clones, and some rows have none.

d_call	clone_size	v_call	j_call	cdr3_nt	cdr3_aa
TRBD2	.	TRBV5-1	TRBJ2-5	TGCGCCAGCAGCCAAGGGACTAGCGGGGGGGCCTTGGAGACCCAGTACTTC	CASSQGTSGGALETQYF
.	once	TRBV19	TRBJ2-1	TGTGCCAGTAGTATAGCCCCGATGACTGGATGGGTTGAGCAGTTCTTC	CASSIAPMTGWVEQFF
.	.	TRBV4-1	TRBJ1-2	TGCGCCAGCAGCCAAGACAGATTTAACTATGGCTACACCTTC	CASSQDRFNYGYTF
TRBD2	once	TRBV10-3	TRBJ2-5	TGTGCCAGCCGACTAGCGGGGGAAGAGACCCAGTACTTC	CASRLAGEETQYF
TRBD1	.	TRBV7-2	TRBJ1-1	TGTGCCAGCAGCTTTATGGGACAGGGGGAAGCTTTCTTT	CASSFMGQGEAFF
TRBD1	.	TRBV7-2	TRBJ1-4	TGTGCCAGCAGCCTCTACGCCAGACAGGGGCCCGAAAAACTGTTTTTT	CASSLYARQGPEKLFF
.	.	TRBV2	TRBJ1-6	TGTGCCAGCAGTGAACGCGGGATCCCCTATAATTCACCCCTCCACTTT	CASSERGIPYNSPLHF
.	.	TRBV4-1	TRBJ1-1	TGCGCCAGCCGCCGCGTGCTGTCCACTGAAGCTTTCTTT	CASRRVLSTEAFF
.	.	TRBV6-5	TRBJ2-5	TGTGCCAGCAGCTCCGGGACACTCCAAGAGACCCAGTACTTC	CASSSGTLQETQYF
TRBD1	.	TRBV28	TRBJ2-3	TGTGCCAGTTCGACAGGGGTCCTCAGCACAGATACGCAGTATTTT	CASSTGVLSTDTQYF
.	.	TRBV11-1	TRBJ2-3	TGTGCCAGCAGCTTAATAGTGAGCACAGATACGCAGTATTTT	CASSLIVSTDTQYF
.	.	TRBV28	TRBJ1-2	TGTGCCAGCAGTGCCCCGGACAGCTTCTATGGCTACACCTTC	CASSAPDSFYGYTF
TRBD1	once	TRBV7-2	TRBJ1-2	TGTGCCAGCAGATCTCCGGGACAGGGAAACTATGGCTACACCTTC	CASRSPGQGNYGYTF
.	.	TRBV5-4	TRBJ2-6	TGTGCCAGCAGCCCCAACCAGGGGACTGGGGCCAACGTCCTGACTTTC	CASSPNQGTGANVLTF
TRBD1	.	TRBV9	TRBJ1-2	TGTGCCAGCAGCCCCAGGACAGGGACTCTTTATGGCTACACCTTC	CASSPRTGTLYGYTF